One T cell receptor beta chain is described in this entry. Its antigen is still unknown. These donors, healthy bone marrow donors, were studied. The sample belongs to a study of cytomegalovirus exposure and HLA in healthy donors. Findings and caveats of the study: The study recorded 150 to 200 TCR beta chains that were cytomegalovirus-associated. Rare TCR sequences predominated, though certain public TCRs were found in many donors. The productive fraction for most TCR beta V segments was about 87% or about 30% in an earlier analysis.

V dropped 1 base and J dropped 4 bases, with 10 bases sitting between them. Germline lookup yields CDR1 MDHEN and CDR2 SYDVKM. The CDR3 is 14 amino acids. PCR primers comprised 60 Vbeta and 13 Jbeta primers. Sequencing used immunoSEQ multiplex PCR; TCRdb keeps in-frame clones, though not all of them. The data hold 120,000 or so clones, with more than 75% observed a single time. The sequenced sample consisted of PBMCs. The chain employs TRBV28 and TRBJ1-1; D not resolved. The clonotype comes from a man aged 25 to 40 in good health and CMV-seropositive. The CDR3 loop reads CASSLSVAATEAFF. CDR3 sequence (DNA): TGTGCCAGCAGTTTATCGGTGGCGGCCACTGAAGCTTTCTTT.